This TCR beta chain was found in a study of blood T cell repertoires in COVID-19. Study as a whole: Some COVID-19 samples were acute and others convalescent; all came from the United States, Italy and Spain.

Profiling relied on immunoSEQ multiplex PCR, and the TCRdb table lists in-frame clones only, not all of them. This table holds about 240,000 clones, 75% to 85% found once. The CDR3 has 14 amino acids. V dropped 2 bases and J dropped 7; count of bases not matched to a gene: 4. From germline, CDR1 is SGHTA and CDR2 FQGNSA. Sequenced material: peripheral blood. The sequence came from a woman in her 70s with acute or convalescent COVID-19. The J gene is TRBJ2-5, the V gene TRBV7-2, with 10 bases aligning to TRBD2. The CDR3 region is CASSLLAGEGTQYF. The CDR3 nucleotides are TGTGCCAGCAGCTTACTAGCGGGGGAAGGGACCCAGTACTTC.